These T cell receptor beta chains were read from a single sample in a study of blood T cells in healthy people across ages. TCRdb processed the 5' RACE reads anew with MiXCR; each CDR3 protein has one entry. The sample shows around 870,000 distinct CDR3 sequences, around 28% of them seen only once. The material sequenced was blood. The receptors here all came from a woman older than 75 in good health. Each CDR3 is given with its conserved first and last residue. Each record gives: V gene, clone size, CDR3 protein. Only some rows state a clone size, as once, few, many or a class for expanded clones.

TRBV7-2 | . | CASNRGQPNNEQYF
TRBV9 | many | CASSVGNRQETQYF
TRBV12-3/TRBV12-4 | many | CASSLAGGGNQPQHF
TRBV3-1 | . | CASSRGPRADTQYF
TRBV7-2 | . | CASSFRGFYEQYF
TRBV7-2 | . | CASSPWGGNTEAFF
TRBV20-1 | many | CSARVGLTDTQYF
TRBV3-1 | . | CASSTTGINSPLHF
TRBV20-1 | few | CSARPGRDGYTF
TRBV7-2 | once | CASSLGSTAQFF
TRBV9 | many | CASSAPRTANTDTQYF
TRBV11-3 | few | CASSPIVNTGELFF
TRBV7-9 | many | CASSLTGLTEAFF
TRBV12-3/TRBV12-4 | few | CASSPHGTGSSGNTIYF
TRBV7-8 | . | CASSTIRGSSYEQYF
TRBV5-5 | many | CASSLASQGGGYTF
TRBV7-2 | . | CASSVAGTGQGEAFF
TRBV7-2 | . | CASSFRTGVNTGELFF
TRBV5-5 | few | CASSLGRATGGNQPQHF
TRBV6-5 | many | CASSSENGATDTQYF
TRBV28 | few | CASSWAGGYTF
TRBV20-1 | many | CSASSRGQGANEQFF
TRBV6-1 | many | CASNDRAIGYGYTF